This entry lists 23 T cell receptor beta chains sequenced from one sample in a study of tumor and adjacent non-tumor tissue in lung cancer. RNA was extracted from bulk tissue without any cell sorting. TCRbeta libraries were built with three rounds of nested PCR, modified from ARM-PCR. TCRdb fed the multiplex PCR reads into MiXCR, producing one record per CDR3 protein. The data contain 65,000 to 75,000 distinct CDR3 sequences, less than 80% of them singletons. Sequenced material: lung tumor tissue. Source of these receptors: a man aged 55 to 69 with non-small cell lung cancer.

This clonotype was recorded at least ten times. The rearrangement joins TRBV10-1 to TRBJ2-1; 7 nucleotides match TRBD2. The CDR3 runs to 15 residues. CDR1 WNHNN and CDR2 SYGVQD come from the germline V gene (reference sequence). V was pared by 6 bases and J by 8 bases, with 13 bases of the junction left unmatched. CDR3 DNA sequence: TGCGCCAGCAGCAGCGGGACGGGGGTGAGGGATGAGCAGTTCTTC. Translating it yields CASSSGTGVRDEQFF.

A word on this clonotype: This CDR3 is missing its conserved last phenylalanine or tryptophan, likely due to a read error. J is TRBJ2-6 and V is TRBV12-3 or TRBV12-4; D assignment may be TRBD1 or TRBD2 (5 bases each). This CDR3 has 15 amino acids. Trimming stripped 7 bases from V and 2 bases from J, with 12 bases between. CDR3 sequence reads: CASTSWGTGANVLTL. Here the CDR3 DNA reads TGTGCCAGCACCTCGTGGGGGACTGGGGCCAACGTCCTGACTTTA.

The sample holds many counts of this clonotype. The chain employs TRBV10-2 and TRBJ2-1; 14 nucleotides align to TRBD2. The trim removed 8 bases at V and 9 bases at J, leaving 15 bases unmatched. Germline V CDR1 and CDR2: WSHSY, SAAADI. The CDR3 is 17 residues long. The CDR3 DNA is TGCGCCAGCTCCAGACTAGCGGGAGGGCATGGGGCGGGTGAGCAGTTCTTC. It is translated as CASSRLAGGHGAGEQFF.

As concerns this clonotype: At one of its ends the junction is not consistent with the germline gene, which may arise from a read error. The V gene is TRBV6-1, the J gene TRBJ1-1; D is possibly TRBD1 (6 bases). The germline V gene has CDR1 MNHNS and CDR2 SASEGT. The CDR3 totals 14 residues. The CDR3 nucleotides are TGTACCAGCAGCTTCAGTGGGGGGCACGATGAAGCTTTCTTT. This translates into CTSSFSGGHDEAFF.

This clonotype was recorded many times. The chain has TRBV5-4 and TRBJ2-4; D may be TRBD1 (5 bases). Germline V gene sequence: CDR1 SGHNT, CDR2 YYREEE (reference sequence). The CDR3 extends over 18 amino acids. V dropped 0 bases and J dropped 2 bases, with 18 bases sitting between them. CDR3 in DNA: TGTGCCAGCAGCTTGGGAAGGGGTATGGAAGGAACCAAAAACATTCAGTACTTC. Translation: CASSLGRGMEGTKNIQYF.

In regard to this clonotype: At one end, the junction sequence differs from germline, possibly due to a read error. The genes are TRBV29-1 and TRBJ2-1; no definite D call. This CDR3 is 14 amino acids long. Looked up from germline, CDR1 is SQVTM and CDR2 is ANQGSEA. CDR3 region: CGVHLVRTYNEQLF. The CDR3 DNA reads TGCGGCGTTCACCTGGTCAGGACCTACAATGAGCAGTTATTC.

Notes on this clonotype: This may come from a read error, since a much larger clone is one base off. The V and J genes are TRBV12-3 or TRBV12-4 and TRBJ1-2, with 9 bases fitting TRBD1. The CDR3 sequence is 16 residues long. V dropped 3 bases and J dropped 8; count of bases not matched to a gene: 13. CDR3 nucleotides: TGTGCCAGCAGTTTGGAGGGGGCGGACAGGGGAAGGGGCTACACCTTC. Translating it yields CASSLEGADRGRGYTF.

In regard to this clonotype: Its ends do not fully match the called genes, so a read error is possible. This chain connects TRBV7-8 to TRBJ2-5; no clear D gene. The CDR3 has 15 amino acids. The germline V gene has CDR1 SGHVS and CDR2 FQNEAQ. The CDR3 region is CASSTKAWNQETEYF. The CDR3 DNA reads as TGTGCCAGCAGCACGAAAGCATGGAACCAAGAGACCGAGTACTTC.

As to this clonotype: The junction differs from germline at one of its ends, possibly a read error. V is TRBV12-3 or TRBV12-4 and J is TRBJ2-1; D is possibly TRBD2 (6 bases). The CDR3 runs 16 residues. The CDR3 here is CASTSIGSGSYNEQFF. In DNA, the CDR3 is TGTGCTAGCACCTCCATCGGGAGTGGCTCCTACAATGAGCAGTTCTTC.

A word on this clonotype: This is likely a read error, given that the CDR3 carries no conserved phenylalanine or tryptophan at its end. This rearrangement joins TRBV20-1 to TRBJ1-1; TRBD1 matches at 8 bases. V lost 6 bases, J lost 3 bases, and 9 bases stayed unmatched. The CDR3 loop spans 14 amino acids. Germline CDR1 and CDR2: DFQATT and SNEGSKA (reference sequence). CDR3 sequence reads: CSAGPRDRYTEAFI. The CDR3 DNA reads TGCAGTGCCGGTCCCCGGGACAGGTACACTGAAGCTTTCATT.

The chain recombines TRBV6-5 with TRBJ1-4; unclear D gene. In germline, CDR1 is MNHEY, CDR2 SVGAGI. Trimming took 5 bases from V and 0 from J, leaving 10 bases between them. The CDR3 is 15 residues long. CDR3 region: CASSNRKATNEKLFF. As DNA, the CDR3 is TGTGCCAGCAGTAATAGGAAGGCAACTAATGAAAAACTGTTTTTT.

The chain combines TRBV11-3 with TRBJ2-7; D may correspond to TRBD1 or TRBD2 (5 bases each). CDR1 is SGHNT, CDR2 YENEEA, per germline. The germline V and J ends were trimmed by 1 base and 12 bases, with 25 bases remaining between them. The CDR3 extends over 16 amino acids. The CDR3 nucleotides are TGTGCCAGCAGCTTAGGAATTGGGACGGGTAACTACGTGCCGTACTTC. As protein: CASSLGIGTGNYVPYF. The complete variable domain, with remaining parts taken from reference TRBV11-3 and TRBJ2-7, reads EAGVVQSPRYKIIEKKQPVAFWCNPISGHNTLYWYLQNLGQGPELLIRYENEEAVDDSQLPKDRFSAERLKGVDSTLKIQPAELGDSAVYLCASSLGIGTGNYVPYFGPGTRLTVT.

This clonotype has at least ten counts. The CDR3 sequence: CSAPTVGSPHNEQFF. CDR3 DNA sequence: TGCAGTGCTCCTACCGTCGGGTCCCCCCACAATGAGCAGTTCTTC. V usage is TRBV20-1 and J usage is TRBJ2-1; D remains unclear. Trimming removed 5 bases from V and 5 bases from J, with 19 bases in between. The CDR3 runs 15 residues. Germline V gene sequence: CDR1 DFQATT, CDR2 SNEGSKA (reference sequence).

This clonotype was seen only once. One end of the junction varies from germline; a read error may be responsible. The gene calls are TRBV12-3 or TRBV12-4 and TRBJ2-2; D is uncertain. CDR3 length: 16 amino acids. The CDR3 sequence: CASSLGGCRGTRELFF. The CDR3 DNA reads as TGTGCCAGCAGTTTAGGAGGATGCCGAGGCACCCGGGAGCTGTTTTTT.

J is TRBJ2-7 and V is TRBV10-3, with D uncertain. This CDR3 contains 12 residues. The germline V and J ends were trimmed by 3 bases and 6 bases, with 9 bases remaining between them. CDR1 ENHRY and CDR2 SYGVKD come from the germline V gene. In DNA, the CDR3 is TGTGCCATCAGTGACTCGGCGTGCGAGCAGTACTTC. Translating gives CAISDSACEQYF.

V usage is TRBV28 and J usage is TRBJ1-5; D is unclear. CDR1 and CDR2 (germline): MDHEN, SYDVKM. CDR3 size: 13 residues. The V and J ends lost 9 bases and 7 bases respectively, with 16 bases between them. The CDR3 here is CARSQDPGQPQHF. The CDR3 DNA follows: TGTGCCAGAAGCCAAGACCCAGGCCAGCCCCAGCATTTT.

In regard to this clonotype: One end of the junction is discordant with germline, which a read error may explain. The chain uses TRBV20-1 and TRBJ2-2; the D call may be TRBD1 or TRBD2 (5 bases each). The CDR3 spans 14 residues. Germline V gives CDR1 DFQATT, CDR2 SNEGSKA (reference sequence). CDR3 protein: CNASRTGNTGELFF. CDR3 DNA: TGCAATGCTAGCCGCACAGGGAACACCGGGGAGCTGTTTTTT.

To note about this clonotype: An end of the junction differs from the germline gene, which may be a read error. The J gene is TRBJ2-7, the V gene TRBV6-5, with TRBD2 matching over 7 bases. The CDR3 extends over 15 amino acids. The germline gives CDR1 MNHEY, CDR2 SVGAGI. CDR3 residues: CAGSYSRRETPEKYF. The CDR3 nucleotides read TGTGCTGGCAGTTACTCGAGGCGGGAGACTCCCGAGAAGTACTTC.

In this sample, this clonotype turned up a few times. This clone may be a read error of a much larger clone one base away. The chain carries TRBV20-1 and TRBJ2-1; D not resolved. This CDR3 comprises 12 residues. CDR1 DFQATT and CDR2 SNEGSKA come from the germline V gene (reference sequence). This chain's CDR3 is CSDRAEWGEQFF. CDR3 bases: TGCAGTGATAGAGCCGAATGGGGTGAGCAGTTCTTC.

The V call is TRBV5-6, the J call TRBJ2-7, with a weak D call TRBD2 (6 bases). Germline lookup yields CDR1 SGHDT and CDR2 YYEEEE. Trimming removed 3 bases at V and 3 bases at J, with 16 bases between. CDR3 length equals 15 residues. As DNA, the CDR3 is TGTGCCAGCAGCTCCGTGGTGAGGGAGGTCTACGAGCAGTACTTC. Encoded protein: CASSSVVREVYEQYF. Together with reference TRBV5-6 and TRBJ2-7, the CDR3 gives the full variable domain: DAGVTQSPTHLIKTRGQQVTLRCSPKSGHDTVSWYQQALGQGPQFIFQYYEEEERQRGNFPDRFSGHQFPNYSSELNVNALLLGDSALYLCASSSVVREVYEQYFGPGTRLTVT.

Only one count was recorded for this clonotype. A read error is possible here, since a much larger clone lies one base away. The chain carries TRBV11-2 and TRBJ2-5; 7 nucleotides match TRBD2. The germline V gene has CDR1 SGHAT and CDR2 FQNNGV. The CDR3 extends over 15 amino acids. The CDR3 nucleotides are TGTGCCATCAGCTCCCGCCCGGGAGGTCAAGAGACCCAGTACTTC. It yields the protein CAISSRPGGQETQYF.

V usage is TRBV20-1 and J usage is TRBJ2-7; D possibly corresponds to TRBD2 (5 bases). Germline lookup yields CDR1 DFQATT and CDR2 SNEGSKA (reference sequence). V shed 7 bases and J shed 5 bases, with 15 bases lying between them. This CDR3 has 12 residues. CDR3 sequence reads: CSGQTPADEQYF. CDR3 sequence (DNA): TGCAGTGGGCAAACGCCAGCGGACGAGCAGTACTTC.

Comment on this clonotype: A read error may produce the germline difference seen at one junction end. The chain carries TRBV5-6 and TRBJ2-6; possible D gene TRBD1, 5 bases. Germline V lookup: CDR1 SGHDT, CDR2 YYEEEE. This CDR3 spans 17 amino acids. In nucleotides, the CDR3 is TGTGTCAGCAGCTTGAGGAATTTAATCTCTGGGGCCAACATCCTGACTTTC. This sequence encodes CVSSLRNLISGANILTF.